This entry is about one T cell receptor beta chain. Germline V gives CDR1 SGHRS, CDR2 YFSETQ. The CDR3 runs 15 residues. The V end lost 0 bases, the J end lost 0 bases, and 9 bases lay between the germline ends. The sample is drawn from a study of T-cell memory formation after mild COVID-19. Study-level information: There were largely donor-specific TCR clusters.

Each CDR3 protein is one row after TCRdb ran MiXCR on the 5' RACE reads. The repertoire holds about 210,000 distinct CDR3 sequences, with 8% to 11% as singletons. The clonotype was recovered from a man aged 18 to 30 who had mild COVID-19 (a few samples of this study predate the infection). Cell type and time point are not known. V is TRBV5-1 and J is TRBJ1-2; D remains ambiguous. Sequencing input: PBMCs or a T cell subset sorted from them (not recorded which). Here the CDR3 reads CASSLEATTNYGYTF. DNA for the CDR3: TGCGCCAGCAGCTTGGAAGCGACAACTAACTATGGCTACACCTTC.